Sequencing of this T cell receptor (beta chain) was carried out in a study of Ad26.COV2.S vaccination and SARS-CoV-2 variants. Points from the study as a whole: Vaccinees displayed broader spike-specific TCR repertoires than placebo recipients. Post-vaccination spike-specific CD8+ and CD4+ T cell responses reportedly had substantial breadth. Responses of T cells in total may have been underestimated by the TCR breadth and depth analyses.

With regard to this clone: Antigen: not known.

TCRdb's copy holds only in-frame clones and misses some; the assay was immunoSEQ multiplex PCR. The profile shows around 270,000 clones, about 83% of them singletons. The CDR3 runs 16 residues. Germline CDR1 and CDR2: MNHEY and SMNVEV (reference sequence). The V and J ends lost 6 bases and 0 bases, in that order; junction bases with no gene match: 8. Treatment described: approximately 18 received Ad26.COV2.S at low or high dose, single or two shots; 5 received placebo; per-sample allocation not given. Day 63 following the first vaccine or placebo injection was when the samples were taken. Based in Boston, the donor was an adult of 18-55 years.

The sequence was collected from a person aged 18-60 years who received the Ad26.COV2.S COVID-19 vaccine or a placebo. The sequencing used peripheral blood, collected in a trial of Ad26.COV2.S vaccine versus placebo. The V and J genes are TRBV27 and TRBJ2-4; 7 nucleotides match TRBD1. CDR3 in amino acids: CASSLRQGLAKNIQYF. The CDR3 bases are TGTGCCAGCAGCTTACGACAGGGATTAGCCAAAAACATTCAGTACTTC.